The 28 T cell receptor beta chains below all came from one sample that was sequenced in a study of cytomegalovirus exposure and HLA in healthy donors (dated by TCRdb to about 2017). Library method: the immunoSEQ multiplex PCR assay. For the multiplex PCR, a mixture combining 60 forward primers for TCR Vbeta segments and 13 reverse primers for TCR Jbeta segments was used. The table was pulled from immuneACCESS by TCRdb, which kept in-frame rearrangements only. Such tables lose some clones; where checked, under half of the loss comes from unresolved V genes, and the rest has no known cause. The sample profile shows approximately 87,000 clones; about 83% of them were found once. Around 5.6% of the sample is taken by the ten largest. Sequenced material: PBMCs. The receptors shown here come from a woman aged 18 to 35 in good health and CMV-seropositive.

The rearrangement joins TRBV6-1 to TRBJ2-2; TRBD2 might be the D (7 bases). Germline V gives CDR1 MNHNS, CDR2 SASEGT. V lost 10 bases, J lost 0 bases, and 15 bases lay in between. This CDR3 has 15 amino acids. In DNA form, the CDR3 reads TGTGCCACAAGGGGAGGGACAACGAACACCGGGGAGCTGTTTTTT. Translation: CATRGGTTNTGELFF.

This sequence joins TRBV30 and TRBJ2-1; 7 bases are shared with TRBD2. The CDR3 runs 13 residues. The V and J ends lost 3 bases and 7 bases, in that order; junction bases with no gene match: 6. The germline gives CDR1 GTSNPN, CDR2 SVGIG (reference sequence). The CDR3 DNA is TGTGCCTGGAGCCGACTTAGCGGGAATGAGCAGTTCTTC. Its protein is CAWSRLSGNEQFF.

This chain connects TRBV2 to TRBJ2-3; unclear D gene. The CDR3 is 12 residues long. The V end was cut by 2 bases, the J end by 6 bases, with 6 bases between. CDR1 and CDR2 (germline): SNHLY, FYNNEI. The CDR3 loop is CASSELADTQYF. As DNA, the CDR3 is TGTGCCAGCAGTGAATTGGCCGATACGCAGTATTTT. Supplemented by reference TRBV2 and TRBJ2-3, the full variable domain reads EPEVTQTPSHQVTQMGQEVILRCVPISNHLYFYWYRQILGQKVEFLVSFYNNEISEKSEIFDDQFSVERPDGSNFTLKIRSTKLEDSAMYFCASSELADTQYFGPGTRLTVL.

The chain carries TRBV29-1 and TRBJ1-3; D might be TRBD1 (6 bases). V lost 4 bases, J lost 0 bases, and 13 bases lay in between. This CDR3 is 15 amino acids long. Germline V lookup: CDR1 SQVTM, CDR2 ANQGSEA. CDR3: CSVAGTTLSGNTIYF. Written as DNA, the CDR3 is TGCAGCGTTGCTGGGACAACTCTCTCTGGAAACACCATATATTTT.

This CDR3 reads CASSRGGADYGYTF. Written as DNA, the CDR3 is TGCGCCAGCAGTAGAGGGGGCGCGGACTATGGCTACACCTTC. This chain uses TRBV5-1 with TRBJ1-2; 7 positions agree with TRBD1. The ends lost 5 bases at V and 3 bases at J; junction bases unmatched: 7. Per germline, CDR1 SGHRS and CDR2 YFSETQ. CDR3 length: 14 residues.

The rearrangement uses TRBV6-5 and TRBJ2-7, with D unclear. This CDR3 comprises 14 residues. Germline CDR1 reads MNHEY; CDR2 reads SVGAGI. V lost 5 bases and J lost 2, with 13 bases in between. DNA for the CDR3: TGTGCCAGCAGTGCCCATTACTCAACCTACGAGCAGTACTTC. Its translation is CASSAHYSTYEQYF.

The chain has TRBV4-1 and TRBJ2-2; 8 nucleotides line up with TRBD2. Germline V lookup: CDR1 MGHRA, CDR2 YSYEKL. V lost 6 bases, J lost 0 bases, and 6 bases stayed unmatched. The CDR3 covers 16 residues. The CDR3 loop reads CASRPAGGSNTGELFF. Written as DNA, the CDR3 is TGCGCCAGCAGGCCCGCGGGGGGCTCGAACACCGGGGAGCTGTTTTTT.

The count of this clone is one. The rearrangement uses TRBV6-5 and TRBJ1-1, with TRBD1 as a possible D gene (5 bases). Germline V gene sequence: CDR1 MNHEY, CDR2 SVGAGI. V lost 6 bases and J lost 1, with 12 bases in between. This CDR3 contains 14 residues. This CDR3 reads CASRGGTGNTEAFF. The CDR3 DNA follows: TGTGCCAGCAGGGGAGGGACGGGGAACACTGAAGCTTTCTTT.

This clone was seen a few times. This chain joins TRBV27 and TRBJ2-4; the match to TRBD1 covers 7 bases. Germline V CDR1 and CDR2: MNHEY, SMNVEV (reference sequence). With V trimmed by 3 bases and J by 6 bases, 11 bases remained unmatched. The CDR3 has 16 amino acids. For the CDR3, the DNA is TGTGCCAGCAGTTTGGCGGGCGGACAGGCGGGAAACATTCAGTACTTC. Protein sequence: CASSLAGGQAGNIQYF.

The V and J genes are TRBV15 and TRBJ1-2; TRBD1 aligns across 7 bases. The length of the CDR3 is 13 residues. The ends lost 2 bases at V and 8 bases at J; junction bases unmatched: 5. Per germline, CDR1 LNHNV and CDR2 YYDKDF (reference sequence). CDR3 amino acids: CATSRTDREGYTF. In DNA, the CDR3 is TGTGCCACCAGCAGAACCGACAGGGAGGGCTACACCTTC.

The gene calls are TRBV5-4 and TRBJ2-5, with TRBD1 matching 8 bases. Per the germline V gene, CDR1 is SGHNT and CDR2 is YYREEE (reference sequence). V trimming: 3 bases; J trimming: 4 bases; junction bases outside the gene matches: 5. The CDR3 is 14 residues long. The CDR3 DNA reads TGTGCCAGCAGCTCCCAGGGGGCCTTAGAGACCCAGTACTTC. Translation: CASSSQGALETQYF.

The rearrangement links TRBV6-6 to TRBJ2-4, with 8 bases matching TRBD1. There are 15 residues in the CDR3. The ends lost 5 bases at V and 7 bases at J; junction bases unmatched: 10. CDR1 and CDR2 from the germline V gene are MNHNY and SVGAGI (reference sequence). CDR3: CASSSATGGRNIQYF. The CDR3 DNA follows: TGTGCCAGCAGTAGCGCCACAGGGGGTCGGAACATTCAGTACTTC.

The CDR3 loop reads CASMTSGGAGETQYF. The CDR3 nucleotides read TGTGCCAGCATGACTAGCGGGGGGGCTGGAGAGACCCAGTACTTC. V gene TRBV5-6 combines with J gene TRBJ2-5; 14 bases map to TRBD2. This CDR3 region has 15 residues. V shed 6 bases and J 4 bases; nucleotides not matched to a gene: 5. The germline gives CDR1 SGHDT, CDR2 YYEEEE.

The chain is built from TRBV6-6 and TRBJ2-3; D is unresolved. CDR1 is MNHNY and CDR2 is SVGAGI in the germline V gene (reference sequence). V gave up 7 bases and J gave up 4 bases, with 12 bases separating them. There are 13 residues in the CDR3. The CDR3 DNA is TGTGCCAGCATCAAACCCGGGTCAGATACGCAGTATTTT. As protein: CASIKPGSDTQYF.

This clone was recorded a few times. The CDR3 nucleotides are TGTGCCAGCAGCAGGACAGGGCTAAACACTGAAGCTTTCTTT. Amino acid sequence: CASSRTGLNTEAFF. The gene calls are TRBV6-1 and TRBJ1-1; TRBD1 aligns across 8 bases. CDR3 length: 14 amino acids. After removal of 6 bases from V and 2 bases from J, the junction contained 5 bases not matched to a gene. CDR1 is MNHNS, CDR2 SASEGT, per germline.

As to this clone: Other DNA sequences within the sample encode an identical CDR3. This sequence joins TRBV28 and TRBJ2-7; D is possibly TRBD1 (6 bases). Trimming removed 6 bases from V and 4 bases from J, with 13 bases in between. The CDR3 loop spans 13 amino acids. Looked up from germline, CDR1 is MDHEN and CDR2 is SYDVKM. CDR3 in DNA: TGTGCCAGCAGCCTTGGACAGTCGTACGAGCAGTACTTC. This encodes CASSLGQSYEQYF.

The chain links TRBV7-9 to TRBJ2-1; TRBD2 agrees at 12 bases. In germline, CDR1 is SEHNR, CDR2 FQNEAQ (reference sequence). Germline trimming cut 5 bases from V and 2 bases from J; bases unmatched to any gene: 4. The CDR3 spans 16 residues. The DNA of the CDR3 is TGTGCCAGCAGCGACGGACTAGCGGGACCCTACAATGAGCAGTTCTTC. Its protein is CASSDGLAGPYNEQFF.

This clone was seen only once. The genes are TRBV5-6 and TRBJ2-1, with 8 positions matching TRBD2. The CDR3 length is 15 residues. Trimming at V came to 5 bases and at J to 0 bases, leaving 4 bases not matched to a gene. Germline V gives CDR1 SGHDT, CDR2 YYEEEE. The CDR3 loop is CASRGAGASYNEQFF. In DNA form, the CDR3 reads TGTGCCAGCAGGGGAGCGGGGGCCTCCTACAATGAGCAGTTCTTC.

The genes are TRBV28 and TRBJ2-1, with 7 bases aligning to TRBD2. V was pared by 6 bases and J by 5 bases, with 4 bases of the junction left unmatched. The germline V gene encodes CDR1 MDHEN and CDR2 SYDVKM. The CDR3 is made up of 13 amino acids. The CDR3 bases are TGTGCCAGCAGAAGACTAGCCAACAATGAGCAGTTCTTC. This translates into CASRRLANNEQFF.

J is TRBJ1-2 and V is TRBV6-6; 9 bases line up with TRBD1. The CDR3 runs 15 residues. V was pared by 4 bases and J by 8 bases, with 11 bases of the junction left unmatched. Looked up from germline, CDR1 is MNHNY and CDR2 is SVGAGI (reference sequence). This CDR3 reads CASSSRQGVTRGYTF. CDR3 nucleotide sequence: TGTGCCAGCAGTTCCCGACAGGGGGTAACACGGGGCTACACCTTC.

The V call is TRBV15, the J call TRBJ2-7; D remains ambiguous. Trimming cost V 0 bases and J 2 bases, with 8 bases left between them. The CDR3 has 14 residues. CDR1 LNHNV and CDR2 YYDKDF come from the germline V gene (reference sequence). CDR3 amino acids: CATSRDRQTYEQYF. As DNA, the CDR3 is TGTGCCACCAGCAGAGATCGCCAGACCTACGAGCAGTACTTC.

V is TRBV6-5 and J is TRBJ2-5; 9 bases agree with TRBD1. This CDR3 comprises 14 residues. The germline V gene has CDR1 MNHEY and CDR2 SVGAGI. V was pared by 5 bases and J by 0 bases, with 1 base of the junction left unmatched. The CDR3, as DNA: TGTGCCAGCAGTAGACAGGGGGACCAAGAGACCCAGTACTTC. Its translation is CASSRQGDQETQYF.

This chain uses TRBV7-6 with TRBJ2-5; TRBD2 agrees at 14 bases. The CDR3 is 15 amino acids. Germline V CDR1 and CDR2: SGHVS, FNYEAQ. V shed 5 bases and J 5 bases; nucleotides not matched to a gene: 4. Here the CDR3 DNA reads TGTGCCAGCAGCCGGACTAGCGGGGGGCGGGAGACCCAGTACTTC. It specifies CASSRTSGGRETQYF.

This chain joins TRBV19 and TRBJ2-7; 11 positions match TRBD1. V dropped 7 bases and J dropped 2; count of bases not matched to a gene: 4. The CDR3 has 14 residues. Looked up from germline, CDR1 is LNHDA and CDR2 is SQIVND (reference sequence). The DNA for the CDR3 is TGTGCCAGTACACTGGGACAGGGGGCCTACGAGCAGTACTTC. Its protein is CASTLGQGAYEQYF.

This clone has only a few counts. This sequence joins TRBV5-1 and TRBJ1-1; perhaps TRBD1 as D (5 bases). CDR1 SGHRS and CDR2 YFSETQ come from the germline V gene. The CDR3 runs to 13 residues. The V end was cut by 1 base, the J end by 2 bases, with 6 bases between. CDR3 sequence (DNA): TGCGCCAGCAGCTTGCAGGGTAACACTGAAGCTTTCTTT. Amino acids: CASSLQGNTEAFF.

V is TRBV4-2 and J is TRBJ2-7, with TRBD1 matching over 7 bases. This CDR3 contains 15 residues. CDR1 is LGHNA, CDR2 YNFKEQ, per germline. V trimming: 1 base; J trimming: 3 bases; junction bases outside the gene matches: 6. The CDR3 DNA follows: TGTGCCAGCAGCCAAGCTCAGACAGGGAACTACGAGCAGTACTTC. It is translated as CASSQAQTGNYEQYF.

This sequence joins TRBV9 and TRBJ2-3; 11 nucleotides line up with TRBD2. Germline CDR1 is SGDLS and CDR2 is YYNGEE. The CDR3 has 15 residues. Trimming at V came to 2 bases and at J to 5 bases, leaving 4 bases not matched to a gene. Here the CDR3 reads CASSVSGGAVDTQYF. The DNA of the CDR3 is TGTGCCAGCAGCGTTAGCGGGGGGGCGGTAGATACGCAGTATTTT.

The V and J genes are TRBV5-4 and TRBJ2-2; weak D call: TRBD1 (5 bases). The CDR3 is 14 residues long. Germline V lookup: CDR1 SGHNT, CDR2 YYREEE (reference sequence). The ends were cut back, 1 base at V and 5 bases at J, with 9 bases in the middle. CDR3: CASSLSSGTGELFF. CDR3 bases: TGTGCCAGCAGCTTGAGTTCAGGGACCGGGGAGCTGTTTTTT.